The entry below gives a single TCR beta chain sequence along with its context. Antigen unknown. Produced via immunoSEQ multiplex PCR; TCRdb's table is partial and in-frame only. Of approximately 49,000 clones in the sample, 85% were seen once. The sample comes from a study of OX40 agonist ivuxolimab in advanced cancers. Patients had blood sampled at baseline and again on cycle 4 day 1 and cycle 7 day 1. Findings and caveats of the study: The antigen specificity of the peripheral T cells (those that were expanded) was not determined. Expanded clones belonging to CD8+ T cells outnumbered, on average, those of CD4+.

This material consisted of CD4+ or CD8+ T cells sorted from blood, taken in a trial of the OX40 agonist ivuxolimab. This receptor was identified in an adult with an advanced solid tumor such as melanoma, head and neck, liver or kidney cancer.

CDR3 DNA: TGTGCCAGCAGCCCCCGACAGGGGTACCTCTCTGGGGCCAACGTCCTGACTTTC. Its translation: CASSPRQGYLSGANVLTF. V is TRBV4-2 and J is TRBJ2-6; 8 bases fit TRBD1. Germline assignment: CDR1 LGHNA and CDR2 YNFKEQ. The CDR3 totals 18 residues. After removal of 4 bases from V and 0 bases from J, the junction contained 8 bases not matched to a gene.